This TCR beta chain was documented in a study of control samples from healthy donors and cancer patients. Trimming stripped 2 bases from V and 1 base from J, with 13 bases between. Germline CDR1 and CDR2: SGHVS and FQNEAQ. The CDR3 extends over 16 amino acids. The data were produced by immunoSEQ multiplex PCR, yet TCRdb's version contains in-frame clones alone and is incomplete. Of 60,000 to 100,000 clones in the sample, 70% to 90% were seen once. The sequence was collected from a man aged 45 to 65 in good health. The J gene is TRBJ2-3, the V gene TRBV7-8, with D perhaps matching TRBD2 (5 bases). Sequenced material: blood. CDR3 sequence (DNA): TGTGCCAGCAGCTTAATTCGCGGGCCTGGCACAGATACGCAGTATTTT. As protein: CASSLIRGPGTDTQYF. Full variable domain (remainder filled in from reference TRBV7-8 and TRBJ2-3): GAGVSQSPRYKVAKRGQDVALRCDPISGHVSLFWYQQALGQGPEFLTYFQNEAQLDKSGLPSDRFFAERPEGSVSTLKIQRTQQEDSAVYLCASSLIRGPGTDTQYFGPGTRLTVL.